What follows describes a single TCR beta chain. Assay used: immunoSEQ multiplex PCR; TCRdb lists only in-frame clones, some missing. The table lists 330,000 or so clones, about 90% of them singletons. Per germline, CDR1 MDHEN and CDR2 SYDVKM. The germline V and J ends were trimmed by 5 bases and 3 bases, with 13 bases remaining between them. The CDR3 totals 14 residues. Those who participated ranged in age from about 18 to 89 years and resided in roughly 26 US areas. This sample was taken from a study of blood T cell repertoires in COVID-19. In the study overall: The analysed material was cDNA or gDNA that came from T cells, B-cell-depleted T cells, or PBMCs.

Sequenced input: PBMCs or T cells enriched from blood (not recorded which). The receptor comes from a man aged 25 to 40 who had recovered from COVID-19. The chain couples TRBV28 to TRBJ1-2, with D unresolved. The CDR3 loop is CASSPPAGYYGYTF. In DNA, the CDR3 is TGTGCCAGCAGTCCCCCGGCAGGATACTATGGCTACACCTTC.